This T cell receptor beta chain was identified during a study of response to subunit inactivated influenza vaccine. The V end was cut by 6 bases, the J end by 6 bases, with 21 bases between. Germline loops: CDR1 MDHEN, CDR2 SYDVKM. The CDR3 loop spans 15 amino acids. For this clonotype: Antigen specificity is unknown.

TCRdb passed the RT-PCR reads through MiXCR, listing each CDR3 protein once. This table holds approximately 680,000 distinct CDR3 sequences, 15% to 18% found once. Regarding the study as a whole: Authors suggested each seasonal flu vaccination may recruit only limited numbers of new T cells.

Source: PBMCs from blood, taken about 13 days after vaccination. The chain couples TRBV28 to TRBJ2-7; possible D gene TRBD2, 5 bases. The sequence was obtained from a man between 50 and 59 years old who received an inactivated influenza vaccine. The DNA of the CDR3 is TGTGCCAGCAGCACCCACGTTATGGAGGCGGGCGAGCAGTACTTC. Residues: CASSTHVMEAGEQYF.